The 30 T cell receptor beta chains in this list originate from one sample, sequenced in a study of tumor-infiltrating lymphocytes in glioblastoma multiforme. Three nested ARM-PCR rounds with V-beta and C-beta primers built TCRB libraries. TCRdb reprocessed the multiplex PCR reads via MiXCR and lists one record per CDR3 protein. The data show some 15,000 distinct CDR3 sequences, 60% to 75% seen once. Sequenced material: brain tumor tissue. The source is a male donor with glioblastoma.

The genes are TRBV28 and TRBJ2-3; D remains unclear. CDR1 is MDHEN, CDR2 SYDVKM, per germline. The CDR3 runs 15 residues. V was trimmed by 8 bases and J by 2 bases, leaving 17 bases between them. CDR3 nucleotides: TGTGCCAGCGGTCCCCTTAGCAGACACACAGATACGCAGTATTTT. It codes for CASGPLSRHTDTQYF.

As to this clonotype: An end of the junction does not agree with germline; a read error may underlie this. The J gene is TRBJ1-5, the V gene TRBV20-1; D possibly corresponds to TRBD1 (6 bases). The germline V gene has CDR1 DFQATT and CDR2 SNEGSKA (reference sequence). This CDR3 spans 15 amino acids. This chain's CDR3 is CSAKFTGNWNQLQHF. DNA for the CDR3: TGCAGTGCAAAGTTTACAGGGAATTGGAATCAGCTCCAGCATTTT.

Worth noting for this clonotype: An end of the junction differs from the germline gene, which may be a read error. V gene TRBV5-1 combines with J gene TRBJ2-7; D not certain. Germline V gives CDR1 SGHRS, CDR2 YFSETQ. The CDR3 consists of 14 residues. The CDR3 loop reads CASSSVPNDCERYF. The CDR3 region has the DNA TGCGCCAGCAGCTCCGTACCAAATGACTGCGAGCGGTACTTC.

This clonotype has a handful of counts. A much larger clone differs from this one at a single base, so this may be a read error. V and J are TRBV10-2 and TRBJ2-7; D not certain. This CDR3 spans 11 amino acids. Per germline, CDR1 WSHSY and CDR2 SAAADI. The chain's CDR3 is CVSSESGTQYF. CDR3 sequence (DNA): TGCGTCAGCAGTGAGTCGGGTACGCAGTACTTC.

J is TRBJ2-7 and V is TRBV6-5; TRBD1 matches 7 bases. Germline V lookup: CDR1 MNHEY, CDR2 SVGAGI. CDR3 size: 12 residues. Trimming cost V 6 bases and J 3 bases; bases outside gene matches: 2. CDR3: CASRGQFYEQYF. DNA of the CDR3: TGTGCCAGCAGGGGACAGTTCTACGAGCAGTACTTC.

On this clonotype itself: This may arise from a read error, as a much more abundant clone is one base away. The genes are TRBV10-2 and TRBJ2-7; D is uncertain. CDR1 is WSHSY, CDR2 SAAADI, per germline. This CDR3 has 11 amino acids. CDR3 amino acids: CANSESGMQYF. The CDR3 coding sequence is TGCGCCAACAGTGAGTCGGGTATGCAGTACTTC.

The chain is built from TRBV4-1 and TRBJ2-3, with D possibly matching TRBD2 (5 bases). The V end lost 3 bases, the J end lost 3 bases, and 16 bases lay between the germline ends. This CDR3 has 16 residues. Looked up from germline, CDR1 is MGHRA and CDR2 is YSYEKL. CDR3 sequence (DNA): TGCGCCAGCAGCCAGGAAGGAGGCGTGGCGACAGATACGCAGTATTTT. Amino acid sequence: CASSQEGGVATDTQYF.

Turning to this clonotype: A much larger clone lies one base from this, so it may be a read error. Because it lacks the conserved phenylalanine or tryptophan at the end, this CDR3 is likely a read error. The chain recombines TRBV11-2 with TRBJ2-3; 15 bases are shared with TRBD2. Germline V CDR1 and CDR2: SGHAT, FQNNGV. V gave up 3 bases and J gave up 6 bases; unmatched junction bases: 10. The CDR3 loop spans 18 amino acids. The CDR3: CASSFPGLAGGPVDTQYL. The CDR3 nucleotides are TGTGCCAGCAGCTTCCCCGGACTAGCGGGGGGGCCGGTGGATACGCAGTATTTA.

Of note for this clonotype: One junction end disagrees with the germline gene, perhaps due to a read error. The chain is built from TRBV10-3 and TRBJ2-1; D is unclear. The germline V gene has CDR1 ENHRY and CDR2 SYGVKD. The CDR3 spans 15 residues. The CDR3 DNA sequence: TGCGCCATCAGCAACCGGGTATCAGGTAGTGGTGGGCAGTTCTTC. As protein: CAISNRVSGSGGQFF.

For this clonotype: Germline is not matched at one junction end, which may reflect a read error. The chain links TRBV11-2 to TRBJ1-1; 9 positions match TRBD1. The germline CDR1 and CDR2 sequences are SGHAT and FQNNGV. The CDR3 is made up of 14 amino acids. The CDR3 is CASRRTGQGSEAFF. The CDR3 coding sequence is TGTGCCAGCAGGCGTACGGGACAGGGTTCTGAGGCTTTCTTT.

Of note for this clonotype: An end of the junction does not agree with germline; a read error may underlie this. The gene calls are TRBV7-8 and TRBJ2-5; the D gene is possibly TRBD2 (5 bases). CDR1 and CDR2 (germline): SGHVS, FQNEAQ. The CDR3 spans 14 residues. This CDR3 reads CGSSSAVGAETQYF. The CDR3 DNA reads as TGTGGCAGCAGCTCAGCGGTAGGAGCTGAGACCCAGTACTTC.

The V and J genes are TRBV20-1 and TRBJ2-1; D not resolved. The CDR3 contains 12 residues. V lost 1 base, J lost 7 bases, and 8 bases lay in between. Germline V gene lookup returns CDR1 DFQATT and CDR2 SNEGSKA (reference sequence). The CDR3: CSARVRGNEQFF. The CDR3 bases are TGCAGTGCTAGAGTCAGAGGTAATGAGCAGTTCTTC.

In the case of this clonotype: A read error may produce the germline difference seen at one junction end. The V gene is TRBV24-1, the J gene TRBJ2-5; 8 positions agree with TRBD1. Germline CDR1 reads KGHDR; CDR2 reads SFDVKD. This CDR3 region has 17 residues. The CDR3 DNA sequence: TGTGCCACCAGTGACCCAACAGGGGGAGTAGACCAAGAGACCCGGTACTTC. This translates into CATSDPTGGVDQETRYF.

Comment on this clonotype: Since no conserved phenylalanine or tryptophan closes the CDR3, a read error is the likely cause. The rearrangement links TRBV6-1 to TRBJ2-5; 11 positions agree with TRBD2. The V gene end was trimmed by 8 bases and the J gene end by 10 bases; junction bases not matched to a gene: 15. Germline CDR1 and CDR2: MNHNS and SASEGT. The CDR3 sequence is 15 residues long. CDR3 in DNA: TGTGCCAGCCAGCGGGGGACTAGCGGTGAAAGAGACCAGTACTCC. This translates into CASQRGTSGERDQYS.

This chain joins TRBV11-3 and TRBJ2-1, with D possibly matching TRBD2 (5 bases). The CDR3 is 15 residues long. The V end was cut by 2 bases, the J end by 6 bases, with 14 bases between. CDR1 SGHNT and CDR2 YENEEA come from the germline V gene. The CDR3 nucleotides read TGTGCCAGCAGCTTACCTGGAGGCACATGCAATGAGCAGTTCTTC. Residues: CASSLPGGTCNEQFF.

The V gene is TRBV14, the J gene TRBJ2-7; D not certain. This CDR3 is 15 amino acids long. The germline CDR1 and CDR2 sequences are SGHDN and FVKESK. Trimming pared 0 bases from V and 0 bases from J, leaving 9 bases between. Written as DNA, the CDR3 is TGTGCCAGCAGCCAAGAGGGTTTGGGCTCCTACGAGCAGTACTTC. Its protein product is CASSQEGLGSYEQYF.

On this clonotype: Possible read error: a much larger clone is one base away. The conserved phenylalanine or tryptophan normally closing the CDR3 is absent here, so this likely arose from a read error. This sequence joins TRBV11-3 and TRBJ2-5, with D perhaps TRBD2 (6 bases). Trimming removed 5 bases at V and 5 bases at J, with 15 bases between. Germline V gene data show CDR1 as SGHNT and CDR2 as YENEEA. The CDR3 has 14 residues. CDR3 sequence reads: CASSPTGDWETQYL. In DNA, the CDR3 is TGTGCCAGCAGCCCGACGGGAGATTGGGAGACCCAGTACTTG.

V gene TRBV11-3 combines with J gene TRBJ2-2; TRBD2 matches at 16 bases. The CDR3 is 17 amino acids. Per the germline V gene, CDR1 is SGHNT and CDR2 is YENEEA. V shed 5 bases and J 6 bases; nucleotides not matched to a gene: 6. CDR3 region: CASSPGTSGRAAGELFF. The CDR3 DNA reads TGTGCCAGCAGCCCCGGGACTAGCGGGAGGGCAGCCGGGGAGCTGTTTTTT.

The CDR3 DNA reads as TGCAGTGCTAGGGAAGGACGGCAGATGAACACTGAAGCTTTCTTT. As protein: CSAREGRQMNTEAFF. V gene TRBV20-1 combines with J gene TRBJ1-1; no firm D call. The CDR3 is 15 residues long. CDR1 DFQATT and CDR2 SNEGSKA come from the germline V gene (reference sequence). With 3 bases removed from V and 0 bases from J, the gap between germline ends came to 14 bases.

Details on this clonotype: It may be a read error: a sequence one base away is much more abundant. V gene TRBV7-3 combines with J gene TRBJ2-3; 9 nucleotides agree with TRBD2. This CDR3 comprises 14 residues. Germline V lookup: CDR1 SGHTA, CDR2 FQGTGA. After removal of 5 bases from V and 4 bases from J, the junction contained 4 bases not matched to a gene. Written as DNA, the CDR3 is TGTGCCAGCAGCCCCGGACTAGCGTCAGATACGCAGTATTTT. Translation gives CASSPGLASDTQYF.

A word on this clonotype: At one boundary the junction diverges from the germline segment, which might be a read error. The chain combines TRBV6-2 or TRBV6-3 with TRBJ2-7, with D hard to call. The CDR3 covers 12 residues. CDR1 MNHEY and CDR2 SVGEGT come from the germline V gene. The CDR3 nucleotides read TGTGCCAGCAAAGCAATCGGGTACGGGCAGTACTTC. It codes for CASKAIGYGQYF.

This chain joins TRBV4-1 and TRBJ2-1; 7 bases match TRBD2. CDR3 length equals 16 residues. Germline CDR1 reads MGHRA; CDR2 reads YSYEKL. The DNA of the CDR3 is TGCACTAGCAGCTACCCCTCGGCGGGAGCCCACAATGAGCAGTTCTTC. It is translated as CTSSYPSAGAHNEQFF.

Remarks on this clonotype: The junction shows a germline mismatch at one end, possibly a read error. The chain employs TRBV7-9 and TRBJ2-2, with D possibly matching TRBD2 (6 bases). The V gene's germline CDR1 is SEHNR and CDR2 FQNEAQ (reference sequence). The CDR3 is 14 amino acids. CDR3 DNA sequence: TGTGCCGGCAGCGCACAGATTAACACCGGGGGGCTGTTTTTT. It yields the protein CAGSAQINTGGLFF.

Here the CDR3 reads CASSTGMGDLANTGELFF. In nucleotides, the CDR3 is TGTGCCAGCAGCACGGGGATGGGCGATCTCGCGAACACCGGGGAGCTGTTTTTT. This chain links TRBV11-3 with TRBJ2-2; tentative D call: TRBD2 (5 bases). The CDR3 is 18 residues long. The V and J ends lost 5 bases and 0 bases respectively, with 19 bases between them. Germline-derived CDR1 and CDR2 are SGHNT and YENEEA.

The rearrangement joins TRBV11-3 to TRBJ2-1, with D possibly called TRBD1 or TRBD2 (5 bases each). The CDR3 covers 14 residues. CDR1 SGHNT and CDR2 YENEEA come from the germline V gene. V lost 4 bases to trimming and J lost 2 bases, with 9 bases between them. The CDR3 sequence: CASSSTGPYNEQFF. The CDR3 DNA reads as TGTGCCAGCAGCTCCACGGGACCCTACAATGAGCAGTTCTTC.

This chain joins TRBV10-3 and TRBJ2-5, with TRBD2 as a possible D gene (5 bases). V was trimmed by 3 bases and J by 4 bases, leaving 15 bases between them. The V gene's germline CDR1 is ENHRY and CDR2 SYGVKD. The CDR3 consists of 15 residues. The CDR3 sequence is CAISDPSLIAETQYF. The CDR3, as DNA: TGTGCCATCAGTGATCCTAGCCTAATAGCAGAGACCCAGTACTTC.

This chain uses TRBV12-3 or TRBV12-4 with TRBJ2-1; D is unresolved. The ends were cut back, 5 bases at V and 7 bases at J, with 18 bases in the middle. The CDR3 length is 15 residues. DNA of the CDR3: TGTGCCAGCAGTCCTAAGGGCGAGAGGTCGAATGAGCAGTTCTTC. Protein sequence: CASSPKGERSNEQFF.

This clonotype was observed at least ten times. This chain joins TRBV2 and TRBJ2-3; the match to TRBD1 covers 10 bases. Germline V lookup: CDR1 SNHLY, CDR2 FYNNEI. The CDR3 loop spans 15 amino acids. J gave up 0 bases and V 7 bases, and 4 bases lay outside the gene matches. The CDR3 is CASTWDRGSTDTQYF. As DNA, the CDR3 is TGTGCCAGCACTTGGGACAGGGGTAGCACAGATACGCAGTATTTT.

This clonotype turned up a few times. The chain couples TRBV11-3 to TRBJ2-1; 12 bases match TRBD2. Germline V lookup: CDR1 SGHNT, CDR2 YENEEA. The CDR3 is made up of 16 amino acids. V lost 1 base, J lost 9 bases, and 7 bases stayed unmatched. Written as DNA, the CDR3 is TGTGCCAGCAGCTTAGGGGGGACTAGCGGGCCAGCTGAGCAGTTCTTC. The encoded protein is CASSLGGTSGPAEQFF.

A remark on this clonotype: The CDR3 does not close with the conserved phenylalanine or tryptophan, likely indicating a read error. The genes are TRBV6-6 and TRBJ2-7, with 10 nucleotides matching TRBD1. Trimming took 2 bases from V and 5 from J; bases not matched to a gene: 6. CDR1 and CDR2 from the germline V gene are MNHNY and SVGAGI (reference sequence). The CDR3 has 15 amino acids. CDR3 in amino acids: CASSYPDGTGDEQYL. CDR3 DNA sequence: TGTGCCAGCAGTTACCCAGATGGGACAGGGGACGAGCAGTACTTA.